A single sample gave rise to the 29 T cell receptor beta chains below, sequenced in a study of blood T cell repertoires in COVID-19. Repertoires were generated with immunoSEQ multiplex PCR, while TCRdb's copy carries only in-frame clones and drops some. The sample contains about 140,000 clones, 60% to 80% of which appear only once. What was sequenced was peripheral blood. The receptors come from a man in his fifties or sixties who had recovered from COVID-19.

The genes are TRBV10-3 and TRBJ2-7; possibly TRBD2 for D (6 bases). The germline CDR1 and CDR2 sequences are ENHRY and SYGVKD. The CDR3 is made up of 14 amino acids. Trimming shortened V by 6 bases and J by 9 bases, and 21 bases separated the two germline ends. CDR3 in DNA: TGTGCCATCAGGACAGATTCACATTTGGGAGGGCAGTACTTC. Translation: CAIRTDSHLGGQYF.

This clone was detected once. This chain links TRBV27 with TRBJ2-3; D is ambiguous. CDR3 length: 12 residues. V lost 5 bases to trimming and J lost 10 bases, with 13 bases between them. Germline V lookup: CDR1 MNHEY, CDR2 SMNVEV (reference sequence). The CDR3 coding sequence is TGTGCCAGCAGTCTCACTGGTGTCTCGCAGTATTTT. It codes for CASSLTGVSQYF.

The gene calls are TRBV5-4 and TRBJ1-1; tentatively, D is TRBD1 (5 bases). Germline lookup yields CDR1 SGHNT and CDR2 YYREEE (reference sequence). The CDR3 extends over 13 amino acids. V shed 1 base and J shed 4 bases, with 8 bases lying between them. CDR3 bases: TGTGCCAGCAGCTTGAGGGGAGGCACTGAAGCTTTCTTT. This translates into CASSLRGGTEAFF.

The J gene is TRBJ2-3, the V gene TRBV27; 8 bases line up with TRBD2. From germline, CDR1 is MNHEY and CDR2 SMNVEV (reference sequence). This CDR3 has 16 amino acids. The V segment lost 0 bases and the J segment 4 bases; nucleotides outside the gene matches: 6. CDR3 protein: CASSLSLAGGADTQYF. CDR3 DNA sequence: TGTGCCAGCAGTTTATCCCTAGCGGGCGGCGCAGATACGCAGTATTTT.

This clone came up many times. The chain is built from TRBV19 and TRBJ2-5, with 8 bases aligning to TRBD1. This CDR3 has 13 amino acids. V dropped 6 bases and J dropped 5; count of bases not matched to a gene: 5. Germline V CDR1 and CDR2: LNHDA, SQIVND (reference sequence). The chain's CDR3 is CASRPQGAETQYF. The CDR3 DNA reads TGTGCCAGTAGACCTCAGGGGGCCGAGACCCAGTACTTC.

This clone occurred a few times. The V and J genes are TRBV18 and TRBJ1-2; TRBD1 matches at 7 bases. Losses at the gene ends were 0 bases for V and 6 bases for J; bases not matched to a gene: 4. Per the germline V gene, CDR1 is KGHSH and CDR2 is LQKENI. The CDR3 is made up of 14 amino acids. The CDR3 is CASSPPDRAHGYTF. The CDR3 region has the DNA TGTGCCAGCTCACCACCCGACAGGGCCCATGGCTACACCTTC.

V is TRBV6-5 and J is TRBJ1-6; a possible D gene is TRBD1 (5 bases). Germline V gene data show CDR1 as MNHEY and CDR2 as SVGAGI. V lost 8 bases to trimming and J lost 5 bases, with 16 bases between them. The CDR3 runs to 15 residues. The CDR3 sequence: CASCQRGGNNSPLHF. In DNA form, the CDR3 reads TGTGCCAGCTGCCAGAGGGGAGGGAATAATTCACCCCTCCACTTT.

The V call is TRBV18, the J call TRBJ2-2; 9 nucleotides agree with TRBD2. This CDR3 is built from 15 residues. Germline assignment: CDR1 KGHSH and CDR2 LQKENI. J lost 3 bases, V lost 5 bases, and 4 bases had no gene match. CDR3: CASSSIAGDTGELFF. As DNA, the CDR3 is TGTGCCAGCTCATCCATAGCGGGGGACACCGGGGAGCTGTTTTTT.

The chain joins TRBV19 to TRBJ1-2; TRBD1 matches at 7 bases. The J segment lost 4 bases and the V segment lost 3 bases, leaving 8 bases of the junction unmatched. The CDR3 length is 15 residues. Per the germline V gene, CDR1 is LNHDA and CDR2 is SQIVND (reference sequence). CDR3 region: CASSIEETGTYGYTF. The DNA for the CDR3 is TGTGCCAGTAGTATTGAAGAGACAGGGACCTATGGCTACACCTTC. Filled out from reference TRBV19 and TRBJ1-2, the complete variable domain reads DGGITQSPKYLFRKEGQNVTLSCEQNLNHDAMYWYRQDPGQGLRLIYYSQIVNDFQKGDIAEGYSVSREKKESFPLTVTSAQKNPTAFYLCASSIEETGTYGYTFGSGTRLTVV.

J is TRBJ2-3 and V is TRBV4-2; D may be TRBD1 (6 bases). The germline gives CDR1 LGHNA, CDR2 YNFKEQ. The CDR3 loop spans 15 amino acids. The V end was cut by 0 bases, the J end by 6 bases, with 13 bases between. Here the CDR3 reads CASSQDWGQGDTQYF. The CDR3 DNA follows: TGTGCCAGCAGCCAAGATTGGGGGCAGGGGGATACGCAGTATTTT.

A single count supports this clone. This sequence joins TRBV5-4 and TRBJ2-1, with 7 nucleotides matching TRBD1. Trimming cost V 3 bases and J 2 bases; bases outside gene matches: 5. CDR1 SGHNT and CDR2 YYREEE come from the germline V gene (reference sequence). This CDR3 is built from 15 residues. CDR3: CASSSGQPPYNEQFF. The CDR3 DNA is TGTGCCAGCAGCTCGGGACAGCCCCCCTACAATGAGCAGTTCTTC.

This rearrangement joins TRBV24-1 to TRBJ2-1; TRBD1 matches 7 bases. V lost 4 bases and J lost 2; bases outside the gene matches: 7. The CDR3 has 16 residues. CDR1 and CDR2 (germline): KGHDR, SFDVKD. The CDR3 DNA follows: TGTGCCACCAGTGAACACAGGGACAGCACCTACAATGAGCAGTTCTTC. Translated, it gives CATSEHRDSTYNEQFF.

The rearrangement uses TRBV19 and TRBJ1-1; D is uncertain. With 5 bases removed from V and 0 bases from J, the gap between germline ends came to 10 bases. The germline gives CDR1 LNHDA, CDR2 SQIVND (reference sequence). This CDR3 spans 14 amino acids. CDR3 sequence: CASSSHGVNTEAFF. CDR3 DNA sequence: TGTGCCAGTAGTTCCCACGGGGTGAACACTGAAGCTTTCTTT.

The CDR3 nucleotides read TGCAGCGTTGACCGGACAGGGTTAACTGAAGCTTTCTTT. Translated: CSVDRTGLTEAFF. This chain joins TRBV29-1 and TRBJ1-1, with 8 bases aligning to TRBD1. Per germline, CDR1 SQVTM and CDR2 ANQGSEA. CDR3 size: 13 residues. The J segment lost 5 bases and the V segment lost 3 bases, leaving 5 bases of the junction unmatched.

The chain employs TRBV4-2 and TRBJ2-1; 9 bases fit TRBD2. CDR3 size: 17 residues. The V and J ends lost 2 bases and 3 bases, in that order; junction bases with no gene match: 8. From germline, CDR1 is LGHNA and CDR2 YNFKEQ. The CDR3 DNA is TGTGCCAGCAGCCAACGACTAGCGGAAAATCACTACAATGAGCAGTTCTTC. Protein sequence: CASSQRLAENHYNEQFF.

The chain's CDR3 is CAWGPDGGSGNTIYF. In nucleotides, the CDR3 is TGTGCCTGGGGGCCGGACGGAGGCTCTGGAAACACCATATATTTT. V usage is TRBV30 and J usage is TRBJ1-3; D uncertain. Deletions cut 5 bases from V and 0 bases from J, with 14 bases between. Germline values: CDR1 GTSNPN, CDR2 SVGIG (reference sequence). The CDR3 is made up of 15 amino acids.

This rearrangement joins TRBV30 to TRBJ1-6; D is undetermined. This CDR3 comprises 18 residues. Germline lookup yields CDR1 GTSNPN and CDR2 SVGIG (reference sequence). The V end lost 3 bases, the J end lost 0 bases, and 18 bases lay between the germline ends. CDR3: CAWSPARTFRSYNSPLHF. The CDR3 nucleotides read TGTGCCTGGAGCCCCGCTAGAACTTTTCGCTCCTATAATTCACCCCTCCACTTT.

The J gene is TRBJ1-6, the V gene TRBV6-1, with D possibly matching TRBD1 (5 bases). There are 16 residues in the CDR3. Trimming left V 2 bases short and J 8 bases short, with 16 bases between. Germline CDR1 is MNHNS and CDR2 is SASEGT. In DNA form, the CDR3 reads TGTGCCAGCAGTGAACTCAGACCAGGGCCGTATTCACCCCTCCACTTT. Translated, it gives CASSELRPGPYSPLHF.

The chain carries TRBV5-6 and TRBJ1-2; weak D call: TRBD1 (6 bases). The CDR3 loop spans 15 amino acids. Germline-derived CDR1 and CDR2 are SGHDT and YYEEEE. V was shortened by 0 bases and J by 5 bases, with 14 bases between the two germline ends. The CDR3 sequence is CASSLGQFRGYGYTF. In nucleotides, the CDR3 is TGTGCCAGCAGCTTGGGACAGTTTAGGGGGTATGGCTACACCTTC.

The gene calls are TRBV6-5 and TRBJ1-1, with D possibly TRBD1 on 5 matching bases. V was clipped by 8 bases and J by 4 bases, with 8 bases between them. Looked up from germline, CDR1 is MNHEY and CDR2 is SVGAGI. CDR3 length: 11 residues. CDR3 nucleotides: TGTGCCAGCCTTAGGGGCACTGAAGCTTTCTTT. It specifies CASLRGTEAFF.

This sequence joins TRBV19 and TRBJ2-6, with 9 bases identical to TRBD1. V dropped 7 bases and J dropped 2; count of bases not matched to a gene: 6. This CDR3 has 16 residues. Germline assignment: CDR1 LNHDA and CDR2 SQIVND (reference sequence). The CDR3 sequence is CASMGTGWTGANVLTF. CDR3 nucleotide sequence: TGTGCCAGTATGGGGACAGGGTGGACTGGGGCCAACGTCCTGACTTTC.

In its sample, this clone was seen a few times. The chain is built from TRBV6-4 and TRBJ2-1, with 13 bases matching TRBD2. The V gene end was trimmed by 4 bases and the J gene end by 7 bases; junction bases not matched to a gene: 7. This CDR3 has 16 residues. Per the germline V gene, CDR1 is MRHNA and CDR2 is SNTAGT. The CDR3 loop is CASSGSGTSGANEQFF. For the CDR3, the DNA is TGTGCCAGCAGTGGCTCCGGGACTAGCGGGGCAAATGAGCAGTTCTTC.

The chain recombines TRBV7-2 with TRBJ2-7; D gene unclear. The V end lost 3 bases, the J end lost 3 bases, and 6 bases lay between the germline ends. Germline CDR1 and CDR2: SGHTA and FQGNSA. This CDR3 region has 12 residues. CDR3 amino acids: CASSLPGYEQYF. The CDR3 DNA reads TGTGCCAGCAGCTTGCCCGGCTACGAGCAGTACTTC.

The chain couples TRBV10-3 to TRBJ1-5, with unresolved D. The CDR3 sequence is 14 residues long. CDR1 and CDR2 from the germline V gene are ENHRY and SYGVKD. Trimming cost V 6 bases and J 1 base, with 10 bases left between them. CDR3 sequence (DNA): TGTGCCATCAGCCAACCAGGCAGCAATCAGCCCCAGCATTTT. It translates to CAISQPGSNQPQHF.

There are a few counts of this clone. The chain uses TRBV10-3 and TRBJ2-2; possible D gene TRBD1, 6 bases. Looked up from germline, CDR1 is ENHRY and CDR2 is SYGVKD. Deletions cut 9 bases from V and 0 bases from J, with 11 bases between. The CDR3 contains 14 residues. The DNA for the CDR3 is TGTGCCATAACAGGGTCGGCGAACACCGGGGAGCTGTTTTTT. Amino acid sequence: CAITGSANTGELFF.

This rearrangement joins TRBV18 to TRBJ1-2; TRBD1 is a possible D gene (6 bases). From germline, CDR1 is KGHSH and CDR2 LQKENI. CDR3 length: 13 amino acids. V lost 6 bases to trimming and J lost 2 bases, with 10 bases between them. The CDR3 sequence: CASSLTGNYGYTF. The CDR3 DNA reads TGTGCCAGCTCCCTTACAGGGAACTATGGCTACACCTTC.

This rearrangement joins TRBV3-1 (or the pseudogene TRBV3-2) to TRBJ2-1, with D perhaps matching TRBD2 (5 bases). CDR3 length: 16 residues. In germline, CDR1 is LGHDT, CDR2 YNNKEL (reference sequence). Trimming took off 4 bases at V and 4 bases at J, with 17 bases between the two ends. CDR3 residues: CASSLPLGSGYNEQFF. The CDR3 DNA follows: TGTGCCAGCAGCCTTCCCCTGGGCAGCGGTTACAATGAGCAGTTCTTC.

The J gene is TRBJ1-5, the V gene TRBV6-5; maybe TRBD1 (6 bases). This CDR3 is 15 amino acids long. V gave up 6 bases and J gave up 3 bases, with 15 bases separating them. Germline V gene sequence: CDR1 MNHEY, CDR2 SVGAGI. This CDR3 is CASRSTGYANQPQHF. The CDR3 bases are TGTGCCAGCAGGTCTACAGGGTACGCCAATCAGCCCCAGCATTTT.

CDR3 amino acids: CASSIGQGPYGYTF. DNA of the CDR3: TGTGCCAGTAGTATAGGACAGGGTCCCTATGGCTACACCTTC. This rearrangement joins TRBV19 to TRBJ1-2, with 7 bases matching TRBD1. The germline CDR1 and CDR2 sequences are LNHDA and SQIVND (reference sequence). Losses at the gene ends were 1 base for V and 4 bases for J; bases not matched to a gene: 3. There are 14 residues in the CDR3. Variable domain in full (rest from reference TRBV19 and TRBJ1-2): DGGITQSPKYLFRKEGQNVTLSCEQNLNHDAMYWYRQDPGQGLRLIYYSQIVNDFQKGDIAEGYSVSREKKESFPLTVTSAQKNPTAFYLCASSIGQGPYGYTFGSGTRLTVV.